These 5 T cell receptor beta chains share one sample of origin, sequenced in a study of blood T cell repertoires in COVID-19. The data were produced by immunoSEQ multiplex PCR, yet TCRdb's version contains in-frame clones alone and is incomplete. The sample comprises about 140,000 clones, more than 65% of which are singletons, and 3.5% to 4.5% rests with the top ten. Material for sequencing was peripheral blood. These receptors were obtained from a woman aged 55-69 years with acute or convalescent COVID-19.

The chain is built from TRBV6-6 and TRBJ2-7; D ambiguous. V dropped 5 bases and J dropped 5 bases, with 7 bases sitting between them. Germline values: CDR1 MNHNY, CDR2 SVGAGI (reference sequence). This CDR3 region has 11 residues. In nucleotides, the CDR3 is TGTGCCAGCAGTACCCTAAACGAGCAGTACTTC. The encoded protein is CASSTLNEQYF.

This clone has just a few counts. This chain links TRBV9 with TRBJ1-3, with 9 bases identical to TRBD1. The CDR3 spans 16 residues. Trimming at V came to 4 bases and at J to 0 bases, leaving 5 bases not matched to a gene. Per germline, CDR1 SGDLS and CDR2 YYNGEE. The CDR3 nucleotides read TGTGCCAGCAGCCATGGGACAGGGAACTCTGGAAACACCATATATTTT. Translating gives CASSHGTGNSGNTIYF. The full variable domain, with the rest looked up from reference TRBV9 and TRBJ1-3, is DSGVTQTPKHLITATGQRVTLRCSPRSGDLSVYWYQQSLDQGLQFLIQYYNGEERAKGNILERFSAQQFPDLHSELNLSSLELGDSALYFCASSHGTGNSGNTIYFGEGSWLTVV.

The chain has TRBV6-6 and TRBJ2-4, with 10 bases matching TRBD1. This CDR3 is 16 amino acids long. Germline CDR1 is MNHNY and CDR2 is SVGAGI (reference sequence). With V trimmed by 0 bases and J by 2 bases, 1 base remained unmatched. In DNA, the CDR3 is TGTGCCAGCAGTTACTCGACAGGGGGCTCCAAAAACATTCAGTACTTC. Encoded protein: CASSYSTGGSKNIQYF.

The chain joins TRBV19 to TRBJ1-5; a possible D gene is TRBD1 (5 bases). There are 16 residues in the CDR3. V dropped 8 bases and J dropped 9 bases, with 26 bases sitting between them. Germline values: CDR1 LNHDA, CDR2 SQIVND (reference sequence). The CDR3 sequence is CASRTEGPGALRPQHF. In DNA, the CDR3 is TGTGCCAGTCGAACGGAGGGACCCGGAGCCCTAAGGCCCCAGCATTTT.

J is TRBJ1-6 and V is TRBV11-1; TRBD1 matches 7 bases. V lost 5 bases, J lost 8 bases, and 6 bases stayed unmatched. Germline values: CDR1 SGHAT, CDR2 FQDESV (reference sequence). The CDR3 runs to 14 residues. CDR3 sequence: CASSAGTVYSPLHF. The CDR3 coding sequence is TGTGCCAGCAGCGCCGGGACAGTTTATTCACCCCTCCACTTT.